The T cell receptor beta chain under discussion was sequenced for a study of cytomegalovirus exposure and HLA in healthy donors (dated by TCRdb to about 2017). As for the study more broadly: An earlier analysis of more than 550 of the donors reported 250 to 300 Gb of sequence data and 90 million to 120 million unique TCR beta sequences obtained from roughly 170 million T cells. A later genetic analysis used genome-wide SNP genotypes for about 65% of the 666 donors, treating that subset as a discovery cohort. Of the approximately 400 genotyped donors, 75% to 85% were placed in the genetic ancestry cluster associated with self-reported Caucasian donors. Donor age, sex, ethnicity and CMV serostatus were compiled together with the repertoire data. To decide whether each TCR beta V gene segment behaved as functional or pseudogenic, an earlier analysis of some 600 of the donors relied on high-throughput TCR beta sequencing. Roughly 5 DR-DQ haplotypes were handled as single units for association and clustering, since linkage in the cohort was strong. The later analysis used no new phenotypic data to find candidate immune exposures, relying instead on TCR beta sequences and their occurrence across donors. All discovery cohort repertoires had been generated using a single sequencing platform. A later analysis re-examined previously published TCR beta repertoires from 600 to 700 donors and added high-resolution HLA genotyping to investigate patterns of TCR occurrence. Typing coverage varied by locus: roughly 629-640 donors for A, B, C, DRB1 and DQB1; approximately 500 for DQA1; over 600 for DPA1; roughly 470 for DPB1. HLA typing covered class I and class II loci at four-digit resolution. The study aimed to test whether cataloging public T cell receptors could reveal signatures of past pathogen exposure. Besides the first cohort of approximately 710 subjects, a separate validation cohort made up of some 110 different subjects was used. To predict cytomegalovirus infection status, the study combined high-throughput TCR immunosequencing, statistical association of individual TCRs with disease status, and machine learning. Using immunosequencing, the study profiled T cell repertoires from around 680 subjects and related those repertoires to cytomegalovirus serostatus. An early release covering more than 500 HLA-typed donors comprised approximately 290 gigabases of sequencing data and 85 million to 100 million unique TCR sequences. Across some 400 genotyped donors of the cohort, an average of roughly 230,000 unique TCR beta nucleotide sequences per donor were sequenced, and approximately 19% of those sequences were non-productive. Study-wide conclusions, independent of this receptor: In an earlier analysis of under 600 of the donors, most TCR beta V segments were observed in productive rearrangements about 90% or about 30% of the time, broadly matching IMGT annotations. In a later analysis, TCR association rates were found to vary across HLA loci, with the most associated TCRs seen for DRB1 alleles and the fewest for HLA-C alleles. A later analysis found that most CMV-associated TCR beta chains appeared HLA-restricted, with HLA associations seemingly driven largely by CMV exposure. A group of highly shared sequence variants was considered likely to be a technical artifact of the sequencing pipeline. Only TCR beta chains were sequenced in this cohort, and the absence of alpha or paired-chain data limited detectable features. When HLA alleles, especially DR and DQ, strongly co-occurred, attributing TCR associations to individual alleles was difficult. A total of some 180 TCR beta chains were listed by the study as associated with cytomegalovirus. In vitro tests confirmed that a few of the cytomegalovirus-associated TCR beta chains recognize cytomegalovirus antigens. A further reported finding was that TCR beta sequences accurately predicted the HLA-A and HLA-B alleles for most subjects in the first cohort. Most TCR sequences were seen in very few donors, while some public TCRs were found in many individuals. Compared with equally common non-associated chains, HLA-associated TCR beta chains in a later analysis were more clonally expanded and had lower generation probabilities. Immune exposure information for the cohort was limited to CMV serostatus. The authors suggested that the approach could potentially be extended to other disease states and immunological phenotypes. Compared with the roughly 700-donor mean, donors in an Asian-associated ancestry cluster had fewer N-insertions in productive TCRs, according to a later genetic analysis. Because HLA typing was missing for some donors at each locus, association tests included only the typed subset. A later analysis reported that several top co-occurrence clusters appeared linked to parvovirus B19, influenza, CMV and Epstein-Barr virus. In a later genetic analysis, a missense DCLRE1C variant was associated with V-gene and J-gene trimming of TCR beta chains, and the association was replicated in an independent cohort. Because counts were too low, about 15 rarely observed V segments, including chromosome 9 orphons, were left out of the earlier analysis of some 640 of the donors. In both the original and validation cohorts, the classifier was reported to diagnose cytomegalovirus status with high specificity and sensitivity. In a later analysis, around 17,000 TCR beta sequences were associated with specific HLA alleles at a false discovery rate of 0.05. Linkage disequilibrium might explain the correlated functional status among segregating V segments, but an unknown experimental factor could not be excluded. The presence/absence analyses assumed that sequencing depth was roughly uniform across donors, and that assumption may not be true.

Comment on this clone: Which antigen it targets is not known. No base quality values were provided; no much bigger clone lies one nucleotide off.

In total, 500 to 700 healthy bone marrow donors made up the cohort. At the time of sampling, all cohort members were nominally healthy, though unrecorded immune exposures were likely present. The donor was CMV seropositive and belonged to the group of more than 250 seropositive cohort members. Every donor gave a peripheral blood sample, and the peripheral blood mononuclear cells from that sample were used for TCR beta sequencing. Genomic DNA was extracted from the blood cell samples with the Qiagen DNeasy Blood Extraction Kit. Library creation used the immunoSEQ multiplex PCR assay. For the multiplex PCR, a mixture combining 60 forward primers for TCR Vbeta segments and 13 reverse primers for TCR Jbeta segments was used. The CDR3 region of rearranged TCR beta genes was amplified from genomic DNA by a multiplex PCR assay. The amplified TCR beta libraries were sequenced on the Illumina HiSeq System as 87-base-pair reads. The authors' analysis ran thus. In a later analysis, roughly 80 million unique TCR beta chains were counted across the approximately 620 repertoires, and roughly 11 million of these chains were shared by at least two donors. A nearest-neighbor algorithm error-corrected the raw reads and collapsed the reads into unique sequences, merging closely related sequences to remove PCR and sequencing errors. To assign V, D and J gene segments, CDR3 sequences were aligned to IMGT reference sequences. For a sequence to be retained, at least a six-nucleotide match to both a V gene segment and a J gene segment was required. A rearrangement was called productive if the CDR3 had no stop codons and remained in frame with V and J, and every other rearrangement was called non-productive. CDR3 was defined according to IMGT convention as the region running from the second conserved V-encoded cysteine to the conserved J-encoded phenylalanine. The earlier analysis of about 560 of the donors excluded any sequence lacking an unambiguous match to a single V gene segment. In an earlier analysis of some 590 of the donors, V segments were called functional above 56.7% productive rearrangements and were called segregating when the between-donor standard deviation exceeded 5%. A statistical classification framework was built to diagnose cytomegalovirus status from the catalog of TCR beta chain sequences. In a later analysis, V and J genes were assigned by comparing TCR nucleotide sequences against IMGT/GENE-DB human TR gene sequences. A later analysis assigned CDR3 sequences and most-parsimonious VDJ recombination scenarios with the TCRdist pipeline. In a later analysis, every TCR beta chain was defined by the combination of its CDR3 amino acid sequence and its V-gene family, and reads without a unique V-gene family were dropped. In a later analysis, some 600 highly shared, low-generation-probability nucleotide sequences were removed to address suspected cross-contamination and a sequencing artifact. In a later analysis, a clonal expansion index for each public chain was calculated from normalized within-repertoire ranks of inferred template counts. In a later analysis, generation probabilities were computed using a VDJ recombination model fitted to out-of-frame rearrangements, and the results were checked against IGoR. A later analysis scored TCR-TCR, TCR-HLA and TCR-CMV co-occurrence with hypergeometric tests, applying a repertoire-size bias correction to TCR pairs. False discovery rates were estimated in a later analysis by permuting HLA or CMV assignments 20 times. A later analysis grouped co-occurring TCRs with DBSCAN, adding TCRdist sequence similarity when clustering within HLA-allele-positive subsets. Co-occurrence clustering excluded repertoires with fewer than 30,000 or more than 120,000 public chains, plus five with anomalous nucleotide sharing. TCRdb provides this immuneACCESS table in a form limited to in-frame rearrangements. Some clones are lacking; in checked studies, under half of them reflect an unresolved V gene, and why the rest are absent is not known. V, J and clone size reflect that table, while D and trimming were determined from the DNA. Counted in this sample were some 130,000 clones; 55% to 75% of them appeared once. The top ten clonotypes cover less than 5% of the sample.

Sample: PBMCs. This TCR was sampled from a man aged 50 to 60 in good health and CMV-seropositive.

Here is the DNA: TGTGCCAGTAGTATGAGGAATCAGCCCCAGCATTTT. It translates as CASSMRNQPQHF. Recombination joined TRBV19 with TRBJ1-5; confidence is insufficient to name the D gene. Counted from cysteine to phenylalanine, this CDR3 has 12 amino acids. Of all the DNA, just the CDR3 is kept, 36 bases in frame from base 1. V drops 3 bases and J drops 4 bases, leaving 4 bases in between. In the germline V gene (reference sequence), CDR1 corresponds to LNHDA and CDR2 to SQIVND.